The clone carrying this TCR beta chain was found once. The data are from a study of blood T cell repertoires in COVID-19. Profiling relied on immunoSEQ multiplex PCR, and the TCRdb table lists in-frame clones only, not all of them. The table includes about 310,000 clones, roughly 84% detected once. Between the trimmed V and J ends, which lost 2 bases and 5 bases, there was a span of 7 bases. The germline gives CDR1 SNHLY, CDR2 FYNNEI. The CDR3 has 12 residues. Sequenced material: peripheral blood. This TCR derives from a man between 50 and 59 years old with active or convalescent COVID-19. This chain uses TRBV2 with TRBJ2-7; possible D gene TRBD1, 6 bases. In DNA, the CDR3 is TGTGCCAGCAGTGAACAGGGGCACGAGCAGTACTTC. Translated, it gives CASSEQGHEQYF.